The clone carrying this T cell receptor beta chain was observed many times. What it recognizes is unknown. Germline V gene data show CDR1 as LNHNV and CDR2 as YYDKDF (reference sequence). The CDR3 contains 14 residues. The V gene lost 8 bases and the J gene lost 0 bases, with 14 bases spanning the gap. Unique molecular identifiers were incorporated during preparation of the TCRbeta library. Each CDR3 protein gets one entry after TCRdb re-called the PCR reads with MiXCR. This sample has under 850,000 distinct CDR3 sequences; about an eighth occur once, and the top ten carry roughly 0.84%. This specimen belongs to a study of T-cell reconstitution after alpha-beta-depleted transplantation in children. Whole-study results and caveats: Where some patients showed high TCRbeta diversity at day 60, it came from recipient T cells and thymic progenitors that had survived. Several hundred expanded graft clones reportedly were the source of alpha-beta T cells about two months after transplant.

The material sequenced was PBMCs, taken before TCRalphabeta/CD19-depleted stem cell transplant. The chain employs TRBV15 and TRBJ2-7; D remains unclear. This receptor was identified in a girl aged 2-15 years with congenital amegakaryocytic thrombocytopenia, due to receive a stem cell transplant. CDR3 in DNA: TGTGCCACCGGTGTTCGGGCGGCCTCCTACGAGCAGTACTTC. This gives the protein CATGVRAASYEQYF.